Below are 31 T cell receptor beta chains sequenced from a single sample in a study of a mutant IDH1 vaccine in newly diagnosed glioma. Produced via immunoSEQ multiplex PCR; TCRdb's table is partial and in-frame only. This table has 20,000 to 30,000 clones, roughly 82% appearing once. Time point denoted: week 47, end of study. It was 300 ug of mutant IDH1 20-mer peptide that made up each vaccine dose, given with topical imiquimod. These receptors' targets are unknown. The source was PBMCs, collected from a glioma patient whose treatment included an IDH1 peptide vaccine. Receptors were obtained from a man aged 40-55 years with glioma. Some clones in this sample may be carry-over from other donors' samples.

The rearrangement joins TRBV10-3 to TRBJ1-5, with 10 bases aligning to TRBD1. V was clipped by 1 base and J by 2 bases; unmatched bases: 2. Germline V gene data show CDR1 as ENHRY and CDR2 as SYGVKD. The CDR3 consists of 16 residues. The CDR3 is CAISELGTGGNQPQHF. CDR3 bases: TGTGCCATCAGTGAGTTGGGGACAGGGGGCAATCAGCCCCAGCATTTT.

This clone was seen a handful of times. The J gene is TRBJ1-4, the V gene TRBV28, with D perhaps matching TRBD1 (5 bases). The CDR3 sequence is 15 residues long. Germline assignment: CDR1 MDHEN and CDR2 SYDVKM. With 3 bases removed from V and 3 bases from J, the gap between germline ends came to 11 bases. The DNA of the CDR3 is TGTGCCAGCAGTTTTTCTGGGACCTCTAATGAAAAACTGTTTTTT. Its translation: CASSFSGTSNEKLFF.

The CDR3 nucleotides read TGTGCAAGTCGCCCCGGGACAGGGGCTCCCTACGAGCAGTACTTC. Its protein product is CASRPGTGAPYEQYF. The V gene is TRBV12-2, the J gene TRBJ2-7; the D call in the table, TRBD1, was not verified against the DNA. TRBV12-2 is given as a pseudogene. The CDR3 contains 15 residues.

This clone was recorded only once. The chain carries TRBV18 and TRBJ1-3; D uncertain. Germline V gives CDR1 KGHSH, CDR2 LQKENI. The V end lost 2 bases, the J end lost 2 bases, and 10 bases lay between the germline ends. This CDR3 spans 15 amino acids. The CDR3 DNA is TGTGCCAGCTCACCAATTCCGGATACTGGAAACACCATATATTTT. The encoded protein is CASSPIPDTGNTIYF.

This clone was counted a few times. CDR3 DNA sequence: TGTGCCAGCAGTGACAACTATGGCTACACCTTC. This codes for CASSDNYGYTF. The chain links TRBV6-6 to TRBJ1-2; D is ambiguous. V dropped 5 bases and J dropped 2 bases, with 3 bases sitting between them. The CDR3 is 11 amino acids. Per germline, CDR1 MNHNY and CDR2 SVGAGI (reference sequence).

The chain uses TRBV7-9 and TRBJ2-7; D is perhaps TRBD1 or TRBD2 (5 bases each). Germline-derived CDR1 and CDR2 are SEHNR and FQNEAQ (reference sequence). This CDR3 is built from 12 residues. Trimming took 5 bases from V and 8 from J, leaving 13 bases between them. CDR3 DNA: TGTGCCAGCAGCCCCGGGGCCGGCAAGCAGTACTTC. Its translation is CASSPGAGKQYF.

The chain joins TRBV19 to TRBJ1-3, with D perhaps TRBD1 (5 bases). The V end lost 5 bases, the J end lost 2 bases, and 19 bases lay between the germline ends. This CDR3 is built from 17 residues. Germline CDR1 and CDR2: LNHDA and SQIVND (reference sequence). For the CDR3, the DNA is TGTGCCAGTAGTTCGCGAGGGAGGGGTATGCCTGGAAACACCATATATTTT. Protein: CASSSRGRGMPGNTIYF.

The rearrangement links TRBV7-9 to TRBJ2-1, with unresolved D. Between the trimmed V and J ends, which lost 5 bases and 6 bases, there was a span of 14 bases. The CDR3 loop spans 14 amino acids. CDR1 is SEHNR, CDR2 FQNEAQ, per germline (reference sequence). CDR3 nucleotides: TGTGCCAGCAGCCCATCGAAAGGTCGCAATGAGCAGTTCTTC. Amino acid sequence: CASSPSKGRNEQFF.

The genes are TRBV4-1 and TRBJ1-2; D ambiguous. V lost 0 bases to trimming and J lost 0 bases, with 8 bases between them. CDR1 is MGHRA, CDR2 YSYEKL, per germline. This CDR3 region has 15 residues. This CDR3 reads CASSQERVANYGYTF. In nucleotides, the CDR3 is TGCGCCAGCAGCCAAGAAAGGGTAGCTAACTATGGCTACACCTTC.

The chain employs TRBV6-5 and TRBJ1-5, with D unclear. Germline CDR1 reads MNHEY; CDR2 reads SVGAGI. The CDR3 covers 15 residues. The ends were cut back, 2 bases at V and 3 bases at J, with 11 bases in the middle. The CDR3 reads CASSYLGRPNQPQHF. The CDR3, as DNA: TGTGCCAGCAGTTACCTGGGCAGGCCCAATCAGCCCCAGCATTTT.

In nucleotides, the CDR3 is TGCAGCGGGCGCAGTAGCTCCTACGAGCAGTACTTC. Residues: CSGRSSSYEQYF. J is TRBJ2-7 and V is TRBV29-1; D unclear. The CDR3 is 12 residues long. Germline CDR1 is SQVTM and CDR2 is ANQGSEA. V dropped 7 bases and J dropped 0 bases, with 10 bases sitting between them.

The J gene is TRBJ2-6, the V gene TRBV7-9, with D possibly TRBD2 on 6 matching bases. CDR1 and CDR2 from the germline V gene are SEHNR and FQNEAQ (reference sequence). The CDR3 has 16 residues. The V end lost 5 bases, the J end lost 5 bases, and 16 bases lay between the germline ends. CDR3: CASSVTGTDRANVLTF. The CDR3 DNA sequence: TGTGCCAGCAGCGTGACCGGGACTGATAGGGCCAACGTCCTGACTTTC. The full variable domain, completed using reference TRBV7-9 and TRBJ2-6, is DTGVSQNPRHKITKRGQNVTFRCDPISEHNRLYWYRQTLGQGPEFLTYFQNEAQLEKSRLLSDRFSAERPKGSFSTLEIQRTEQGDSAMYLCASSVTGTDRANVLTFGAGSRLTVL.

The V gene is TRBV5-6, the J gene TRBJ1-1; D is unresolved. The CDR3 extends over 15 amino acids. V lost 4 bases and J 1 base, leaving 14 bases between the germline ends. From germline, CDR1 is SGHDT and CDR2 YYEEEE. The CDR3 DNA follows: TGTGCCAGCAGCGTGTTGTTCTTGCCGAACACTGAAGCTTTCTTT. Translated: CASSVLFLPNTEAFF.

This clone was seen just once. This chain joins TRBV29-1 and TRBJ2-1, with D perhaps matching TRBD2 (7 bases). CDR3 size: 14 residues. Between the trimmed V and J ends, which lost 8 bases and 4 bases, there was a span of 18 bases. Germline V gene lookup returns CDR1 SQVTM and CDR2 ANQGSEA. As DNA, the CDR3 is TGCAGCTTATCGAGGGGGGGGCTATACAATGAGCAGTTCTTC. This encodes CSLSRGGLYNEQFF.

This chain connects TRBV4-2 to TRBJ1-3, with D possibly matching TRBD1 (5 bases). V was pared by 1 base and J by 0 bases, with 7 bases between. Germline V gene lookup returns CDR1 LGHNA and CDR2 YNFKEQ. The CDR3 has 15 amino acids. This chain's CDR3 is CASSQAQGSGNTIYF. The CDR3 DNA reads as TGTGCCAGCAGCCAAGCCCAGGGCTCTGGAAACACCATATATTTT.

By frequency in the sample, this clone is medium-sized. This chain joins TRBV19 and TRBJ2-1; D possibly uses TRBD1 or TRBD2 (5 bases each). The CDR3 contains 17 residues. Germline values: CDR1 LNHDA, CDR2 SQIVND (reference sequence). V was trimmed by 6 bases and J by 4 bases, leaving 22 bases between them. CDR3 loop: CASSPTIGTVGYNEQFF. The CDR3 DNA sequence: TGTGCCAGTAGCCCGACGATCGGGACGGTGGGGTACAATGAGCAGTTCTTC.

The gene calls are TRBV5-1 and TRBJ1-1, with D possibly being TRBD1 (6 bases). The V gene's germline CDR1 is SGHRS and CDR2 YFSETQ. This CDR3 contains 14 residues. The ends were cut back, 4 bases at V and 4 bases at J, with 14 bases in the middle. As DNA, the CDR3 is TGCGCCAGCAGCCTACAGGGAGGGGGCACTGAAGCTTTCTTT. Amino acid sequence: CASSLQGGGTEAFF.

The genes are TRBV19 and TRBJ1-1, with D unclear. CDR1 LNHDA and CDR2 SQIVND come from the germline V gene (reference sequence). Trimming took 3 bases from V and 4 from J, leaving 6 bases between them. The CDR3 has 12 residues. DNA for the CDR3: TGTGCCAGTAGTATTTACGGCACTGAAGCTTTCTTT. Translation gives CASSIYGTEAFF.

The V gene is TRBV7-9, the J gene TRBJ2-7; 7 bases line up with TRBD1. The CDR3 contains 15 residues. V lost 1 base to trimming and J lost 4 bases; unmatched junction nucleotides: 7. From germline, CDR1 is SEHNR and CDR2 FQNEAQ (reference sequence). CDR3 loop: CASSLGLGRGYEQYF. Here the CDR3 DNA reads TGTGCCAGCAGCTTAGGTCTGGGCAGGGGGTACGAGCAGTACTTC.

This sequence joins TRBV4-3 and TRBJ2-7, with a possible D match to TRBD1 (6 bases). Per the germline V gene, CDR1 is LGHNA and CDR2 is YSLEER. V dropped 3 bases and J dropped 7 bases, with 16 bases sitting between them. CDR3 length equals 14 residues. The CDR3 is CASSQTEDSWEQYF. CDR3 coding DNA: TGCGCCAGCAGCCAGACAGAGGACAGCTGGGAGCAGTACTTC.

Only one count was recorded for this clone. The chain joins TRBV10-3 to TRBJ1-5, with D unresolved. This CDR3 contains 14 residues. CDR1 and CDR2 from the germline V gene are ENHRY and SYGVKD. Trimming removed 10 bases at V and 0 bases at J, with 13 bases between. The CDR3 bases are TGTGCCACCGGGTGGGCCTATAGCAATCAGCCCCAGCATTTT. Its translation is CATGWAYSNQPQHF.

V and J are TRBV14 and TRBJ1-1; D unresolved. The CDR3 is made up of 14 amino acids. CDR1 is SGHDN and CDR2 is FVKESK in the germline V gene. The V end lost 2 bases, the J end lost 4 bases, and 11 bases lay between the germline ends. CDR3: CASSQLGWGTEAFF. Written as DNA, the CDR3 is TGTGCCAGCAGCCAATTGGGATGGGGCACTGAAGCTTTCTTT.

The chain is built from TRBV28 and TRBJ1-2, with D unclear. CDR3 length: 12 residues. Germline CDR1 is MDHEN and CDR2 is SYDVKM. Trimming removed 5 bases at V and 3 bases at J, with 7 bases between. The CDR3 nucleotides read TGTGCCAGCAGTCCCCGGGACTATGGCTACACCTTC. Residues: CASSPRDYGYTF.

The gene calls are TRBV27 and TRBJ2-6, with D uncertain. Germline CDR1 MNHEY, CDR2 SMNVEV (reference sequence). CDR3 length equals 14 residues. V lost 3 bases, J lost 1 base, and 4 bases lay in between. The CDR3 here is CASSLGSGANVLTF. Written as DNA, the CDR3 is TGTGCCAGCAGTTTGGGGTCTGGGGCCAACGTCCTGACTTTC. Drawing the rest from reference TRBV27 and TRBJ2-6, the complete variable domain is EAQVTQNPRYLITVTGKKLTVTCSQNMNHEYMSWYRQDPGLGLRQIYYSMNVEVTDKGDVPEGYKVSRKEKRNFPLILESPSPNQTSLYFCASSLGSGANVLTFGAGSRLTVL.

The chain is built from TRBV10-3 and TRBJ1-1; 7 bases line up with TRBD1. Trimming removed 6 bases from V and 0 bases from J; junction bases left unmatched: 10. The germline V gene encodes CDR1 ENHRY and CDR2 SYGVKD. The CDR3 consists of 16 residues. The DNA of the CDR3 is TGTGCCATCAGCCGAGTATGGACAGGAGTGAACACTGAAGCTTTCTTT. Its protein product is CAISRVWTGVNTEAFF.

The chain uses TRBV7-8 and TRBJ1-1; 7 bases map to TRBD1. The CDR3 has 16 residues. Germline assignment: CDR1 SGHVS and CDR2 FQNEAQ. V shed 5 bases, J shed 0 bases, and the junction held 9 bases outside the gene matches. The CDR3 nucleotides are TGTGCCAGCAGCGACGACAGGGCCAACATGAACACTGAAGCTTTCTTT. Translating it yields CASSDDRANMNTEAFF.

The chain employs TRBV6-5 and TRBJ2-3; no clear D. Germline V gene sequence: CDR1 MNHEY, CDR2 SVGAGI. The CDR3 has 13 residues. The V end was cut by 7 bases, the J end by 8 bases, with 16 bases between. Written as DNA, the CDR3 is TGTGCCAGCAAAAAAGATACGCATGGTACGCAGTATTTT. It specifies CASKKDTHGTQYF.

This chain connects TRBV19 to TRBJ1-2, with 9 nucleotides matching TRBD1. CDR3 length: 16 amino acids. The J segment lost 1 base and the V segment lost 5 bases, leaving 8 bases of the junction unmatched. Germline V gene lookup returns CDR1 LNHDA and CDR2 SQIVND (reference sequence). This CDR3 is CASSLGTGSSNYGYTF. DNA for the CDR3: TGTGCCAGTAGTCTCGGGACAGGGTCGAGTAACTATGGCTACACCTTC.

The chain couples TRBV6-6 to TRBJ2-7; possibly TRBD1 or TRBD2 for D (5 bases each). CDR1 and CDR2 (germline): MNHNY, SVGAGI (reference sequence). This CDR3 has 12 amino acids. V was clipped by 4 bases and J by 10 bases, with 14 bases between them. The chain's CDR3 is CASSSGLRDQYF. CDR3 bases: TGTGCCAGCAGTTCCGGACTCCGGGACCAGTACTTC.

This clone is categorized as medium-sized. The rearrangement joins TRBV19 to TRBJ1-5, with 8 bases lining up with TRBD1. The CDR3 covers 15 residues. Trimming took 5 bases from V and 6 from J; bases not matched to a gene: 9. The germline V gene encodes CDR1 LNHDA and CDR2 SQIVND (reference sequence). Here the CDR3 reads CASSQRRGPGQPQHF. In DNA form, the CDR3 reads TGTGCCAGTAGTCAGCGCAGGGGGCCCGGTCAGCCCCAGCATTTT.

V gene TRBV7-9 combines with J gene TRBJ2-7; 8 bases are a match to TRBD1. The trim removed 5 bases at V and 2 bases at J, leaving 8 bases unmatched. CDR3 length equals 15 residues. Germline V CDR1 and CDR2: SEHNR, FQNEAQ (reference sequence). The CDR3 is CASSGPRTGTYEQYF. Written as DNA, the CDR3 is TGTGCCAGCAGCGGCCCCCGGACAGGGACCTACGAGCAGTACTTC.